Sequencing of this T cell receptor beta chain was carried out in a study of shared clonotypes between healthy human individuals. Study conclusions and caveats: It was the non-shared clonotypes that had lower generation probabilities than clonotypes shared by all four donors.

Germline V gene data show CDR1 as MNHNY and CDR2 as SVGAGI (reference sequence). The V end lost 6 bases, the J end lost 7 bases, and 24 bases lay between the germline ends. This CDR3 is built from 16 residues. Regarding this clone: Its antigen is unknown.

Adult donors, all healthy and HIV-negative, had no recent acute infections or vaccinations. Sequenced by immunoSEQ multiplex PCR; TCRdb stores in-frame clones only, minus some. Among around 1.1 million clones listed, about 80% were seen once. The TCR sequence derives from a man between 18 and 29 years old in good health. Some clones in this sample may be carry-over from other donors' samples. The sample taken for sequencing was memory CD4+ T cells from PBMCs. The subset is: CD45RA-negative fraction. The chain has TRBV6-6 and TRBJ1-1; possible D gene TRBD1, 6 bases. The CDR3 reads CASSASSGGLLGEAFF. As DNA, the CDR3 is TGTGCCAGCAGCGCCTCCTCGGGGGGGCTTTTAGGTGAAGCTTTCTTT.